Following are 19 T cell receptor beta chains from one sample sequenced in a study of blood T cell repertoires in COVID-19. TCRdb's table, derived via immunoSEQ multiplex PCR, lists solely in-frame clones and lacks some. The sample carries roughly 180,000 clones, about 75% recorded once. Specimen: peripheral blood. The receptors here all came from a woman in her forties or fifties with active or convalescent COVID-19.

The chain is built from TRBV6-2 or TRBV6-3 and TRBJ1-1; 8 bases are shared with TRBD1. This CDR3 comprises 16 residues. V was clipped by 5 bases and J by 1 base; unmatched bases: 9. The germline CDR1 and CDR2 sequences are MNHEY and SVGEGT. For the CDR3, the DNA is TGTGCCAGCAGTCAACGCCAGGGGGCCGGGAACACTGAAGCTTTCTTT. It yields the protein CASSQRQGAGNTEAFF.

This clone was seen a few times. The rearrangement joins TRBV7-2 to TRBJ1-1; weak D call: TRBD1 (6 bases). The V end was cut by 5 bases, the J end by 1 base, with 17 bases between. Germline V gives CDR1 SGHTA, CDR2 FQGNSA. There are 16 residues in the CDR3. CDR3 sequence (DNA): TGTGCCAGCAGCCGTAATCCACAGGGATCGAACACTGAAGCTTTCTTT. As protein: CASSRNPQGSNTEAFF.

The chain couples TRBV30 to TRBJ1-5, with 11 nucleotides matching TRBD1. Per the germline V gene, CDR1 is GTSNPN and CDR2 is SVGIG (reference sequence). V lost 1 base and J lost 6; bases outside the gene matches: 2. CDR3 length equals 14 residues. CDR3: CAWSGGTGGQPQHF. The CDR3, as DNA: TGTGCCTGGAGTGGGGGGACAGGGGGTCAGCCCCAGCATTTT. Drawing the rest from reference TRBV30 and TRBJ1-5, the complete variable domain is SQTIHQWPATLVQPVGSPLSLECTVEGTSNPNLYWYRQAAGRGLQLLFYSVGIGQISSEVPQNLSASRPQDRQFILSSKKLLLSDSGFYLCAWSGGTGGQPQHFGDGTRLSIL.

The chain is built from TRBV5-4 and TRBJ1-2, with 10 bases aligning to TRBD1. Per the germline V gene, CDR1 is SGHNT and CDR2 is YYREEE (reference sequence). Losses at the gene ends were 0 bases for V and 8 bases for J; bases not matched to a gene: 7. This CDR3 has 15 amino acids. CDR3: CASSLGGGQGGGYTF. The CDR3 DNA sequence: TGTGCCAGCAGCTTGGGAGGTGGACAGGGGGGAGGCTACACCTTC.

A few counts support this clone. The CDR3 sequence is CSVILADQETQYF. The DNA for the CDR3 is TGCAGCGTTATTCTAGCGGACCAAGAGACCCAGTACTTC. J is TRBJ2-5 and V is TRBV29-1, with 7 bases fitting TRBD2. V shed 5 bases and J 0 bases; nucleotides not matched to a gene: 3. CDR3 length: 13 amino acids. The germline V gene encodes CDR1 SQVTM and CDR2 ANQGSEA.

The CDR3 spells CASSQVQRNVQFF. The DNA of the CDR3 is TGTGCCAGCAGCCAAGTCCAGCGGAACGTGCAGTTCTTC. The genes are TRBV3-1 (or the pseudogene TRBV3-2) and TRBJ2-1; D might be TRBD2 (5 bases). The ends were cut back, 1 base at V and 12 bases at J, with 13 bases in the middle. The CDR3 spans 13 residues. Germline CDR1 is LGHDT and CDR2 is YNNKEL (reference sequence).

The chain is built from TRBV19 and TRBJ2-3, with 13 bases that match TRBD2. Germline values: CDR1 LNHDA, CDR2 SQIVND (reference sequence). Trimming cost V 2 bases and J 3 bases; bases outside gene matches: 14. The CDR3 has 20 amino acids. CDR3 in amino acids: CASSIRGPKTGLAGTDTQYF. In DNA, the CDR3 is TGTGCCAGTAGTATAAGAGGGCCCAAAACGGGACTAGCGGGAACAGATACGCAGTATTTT.

This sequence joins TRBV3-1 (or the pseudogene TRBV3-2) and TRBJ1-1; 8 bases match TRBD1. Trimming cost V 0 bases and J 7 bases; bases outside gene matches: 7. Per germline, CDR1 LGHDT and CDR2 YNNKEL (reference sequence). This CDR3 contains 15 residues. CDR3 region: CASSQDSGGWVEAFF. The CDR3 DNA reads TGTGCCAGCAGCCAAGATTCAGGGGGCTGGGTTGAAGCTTTCTTT.

The rearrangement uses TRBV7-9 and TRBJ2-4; tentative D call: TRBD2 (5 bases). The CDR3 consists of 16 residues. V lost 5 bases, J lost 1 base, and 15 bases lay in between. In germline, CDR1 is SEHNR, CDR2 FQNEAQ (reference sequence). The CDR3 protein is CASSPGGSGAKNIQYF. The CDR3 nucleotides are TGTGCCAGCAGCCCCGGCGGCTCGGGGGCCAAAAACATTCAGTACTTC.

The DNA for the CDR3 is TGTGCCAGCAGTCCGCCGGGAGCTAACTATGGCTACACCTTC. Amino acids: CASSPPGANYGYTF. V usage is TRBV6-5 and J usage is TRBJ1-2; D not resolved. The ends were cut back, 5 bases at V and 0 bases at J, with 10 bases in the middle. Germline CDR1 is MNHEY and CDR2 is SVGAGI. This CDR3 has 14 residues.

This rearrangement joins TRBV11-2 to TRBJ2-1; 11 nucleotides align to TRBD1. V trimming: 9 bases; J trimming: 8 bases; junction bases outside the gene matches: 12. The CDR3 totals 15 residues. The germline gives CDR1 SGHAT, CDR2 FQNNGV. Here the CDR3 reads CASAEGDRGRHEQFF. The CDR3 DNA sequence: TGTGCCAGTGCCGAGGGGGACAGGGGGAGGCATGAGCAGTTCTTC.

In nucleotides, the CDR3 is TGTGCCAGCTCACCAGGCACGGGGATTGGAAACACCATATATTTT. Translated, it gives CASSPGTGIGNTIYF. The chain joins TRBV18 to TRBJ1-3; D is undetermined. The ends were cut back, 2 bases at V and 3 bases at J, with 11 bases in the middle. CDR1 and CDR2 from the germline V gene are KGHSH and LQKENI. This CDR3 is 15 amino acids long.

This chain uses TRBV6-5 with TRBJ2-7, with TRBD2 matching 9 bases. The V and J ends lost 0 bases and 2 bases, in that order; junction bases with no gene match: 5. The CDR3 loop spans 16 amino acids. CDR1 is MNHEY and CDR2 is SVGAGI in the germline V gene. As DNA, the CDR3 is TGTGCCAGCAGTTACTCAATAGGCGGGGGGGCCTACGAGCAGTACTTC. Protein: CASSYSIGGGAYEQYF.

The V call is TRBV6-1, the J call TRBJ2-4; the D gene is possibly TRBD1 (5 bases). Germline CDR1 and CDR2: MNHNS and SASEGT. Between the trimmed V and J ends, which lost 0 bases and 1 base, there was a span of 25 bases. The CDR3 is 21 amino acids. CDR3 sequence: CASSEAIQTRGLSVAKNIQYF. The DNA of the CDR3 is TGTGCCAGCAGTGAAGCCATTCAGACAAGGGGTCTGAGTGTGGCCAAAAACATTCAGTACTTC.

This chain's CDR3 is CATSRGREQETQYF. In DNA form, the CDR3 reads TGTGCCACCAGCAGAGGTCGGGAACAAGAGACCCAGTACTTC. The chain joins TRBV15 to TRBJ2-5; D might be TRBD2 (5 bases). Germline CDR1 is LNHNV and CDR2 is YYDKDF (reference sequence). The CDR3 extends over 14 amino acids. V gave up 1 base and J gave up 2 bases, with 8 bases separating them.

The chain combines TRBV7-9 with TRBJ1-2; a weak D match, TRBD1 (6 bases). The V and J ends lost 5 bases and 4 bases respectively, with 17 bases between them. The length of the CDR3 is 15 residues. The germline gives CDR1 SEHNR, CDR2 FQNEAQ (reference sequence). CDR3 residues: CASSTTLRGGYGYTF. For the CDR3, the DNA is TGTGCCAGCAGCACCACTCTCAGGGGCGGCTATGGCTACACCTTC.

The chain couples TRBV18 to TRBJ1-1; 10 positions agree with TRBD1. V lost 4 bases and J lost 0; bases outside the gene matches: 2. The CDR3 contains 15 residues. Germline assignment: CDR1 KGHSH and CDR2 LQKENI. CDR3 sequence (DNA): TGTGCCAGCTCACAGGGACAGGGGATGAACACTGAAGCTTTCTTT. It translates to CASSQGQGMNTEAFF.

The V call is TRBV11-2, the J call TRBJ2-7; a possible D gene is TRBD1 (6 bases). Germline lookup yields CDR1 SGHAT and CDR2 FQNNGV. V lost 5 bases and J 3 bases, leaving 17 bases between the germline ends. The CDR3 sequence is 15 residues long. The CDR3 protein is CASSNTGYPDYEQYF. CDR3 DNA: TGTGCCAGCAGCAACACAGGGTACCCCGACTACGAGCAGTACTTC.

The rearrangement uses TRBV2 and TRBJ1-1; D remains ambiguous. The CDR3 runs to 12 residues. In germline, CDR1 is SNHLY, CDR2 FYNNEI. Trimming cost V 4 bases and J 3 bases, with 6 bases left between them. CDR3 nucleotides: TGTGCCAGCAGTGGAGATTACACTGAAGCTTTCTTT. Amino acid sequence: CASSGDYTEAFF.